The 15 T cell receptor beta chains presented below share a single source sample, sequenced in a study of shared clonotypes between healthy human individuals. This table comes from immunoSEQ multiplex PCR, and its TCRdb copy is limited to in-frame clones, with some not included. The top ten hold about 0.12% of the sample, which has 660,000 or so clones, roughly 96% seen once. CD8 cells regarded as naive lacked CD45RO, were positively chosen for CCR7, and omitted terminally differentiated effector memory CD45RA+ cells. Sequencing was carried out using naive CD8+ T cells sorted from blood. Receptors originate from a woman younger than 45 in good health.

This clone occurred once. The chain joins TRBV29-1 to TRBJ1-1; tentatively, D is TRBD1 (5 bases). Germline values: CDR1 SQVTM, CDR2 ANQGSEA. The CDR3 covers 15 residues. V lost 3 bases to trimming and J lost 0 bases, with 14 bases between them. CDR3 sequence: CSVDEGLDLNTEAFF. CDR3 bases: TGCAGCGTTGACGAGGGGCTTGACCTGAACACTGAAGCTTTCTTT.

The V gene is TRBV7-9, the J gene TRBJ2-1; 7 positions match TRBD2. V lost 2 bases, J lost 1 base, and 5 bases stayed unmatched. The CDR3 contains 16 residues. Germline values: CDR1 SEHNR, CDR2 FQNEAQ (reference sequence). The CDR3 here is CASSLPGGRSYNEQFF. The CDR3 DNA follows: TGTGCCAGCAGCTTACCTGGCGGGAGATCCTACAATGAGCAGTTCTTC.

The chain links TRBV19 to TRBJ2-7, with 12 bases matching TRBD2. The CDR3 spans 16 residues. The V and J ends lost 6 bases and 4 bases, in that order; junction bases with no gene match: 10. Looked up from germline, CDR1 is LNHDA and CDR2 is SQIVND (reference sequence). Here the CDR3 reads CASSPGLAGKSYEQYF. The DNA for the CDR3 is TGTGCCAGTAGCCCCGGACTAGCGGGAAAGTCATACGAGCAGTACTTC.

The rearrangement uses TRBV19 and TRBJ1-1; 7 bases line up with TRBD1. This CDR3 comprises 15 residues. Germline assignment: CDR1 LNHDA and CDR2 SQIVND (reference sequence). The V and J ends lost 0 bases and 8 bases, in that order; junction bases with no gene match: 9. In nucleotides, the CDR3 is TGTGCCAGTAGTATAGATCTGGAGGGGGCAGAAGAAGCTTTCTTT. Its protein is CASSIDLEGAEEAFF.

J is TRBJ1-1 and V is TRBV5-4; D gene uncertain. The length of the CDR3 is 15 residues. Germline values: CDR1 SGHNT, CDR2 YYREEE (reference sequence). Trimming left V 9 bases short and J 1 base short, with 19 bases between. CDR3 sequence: CATYQPENKNTEAFF. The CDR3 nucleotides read TGTGCCACCTATCAACCCGAAAACAAGAACACTGAAGCTTTCTTT.

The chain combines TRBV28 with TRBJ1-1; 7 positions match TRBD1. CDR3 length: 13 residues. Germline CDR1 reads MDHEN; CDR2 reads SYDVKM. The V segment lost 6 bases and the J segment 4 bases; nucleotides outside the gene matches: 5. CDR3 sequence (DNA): TGTGCCAGCAGCGTGACAGGGACCACTGAAGCTTTCTTT. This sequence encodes CASSVTGTTEAFF.

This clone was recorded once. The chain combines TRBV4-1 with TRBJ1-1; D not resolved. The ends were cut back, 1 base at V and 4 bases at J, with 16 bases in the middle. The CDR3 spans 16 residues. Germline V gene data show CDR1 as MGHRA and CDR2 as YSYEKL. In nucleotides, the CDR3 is TGCGCCAGCAGCCAAGGGGCGGTACCGTCTGGCACTGAAGCTTTCTTT. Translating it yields CASSQGAVPSGTEAFF.

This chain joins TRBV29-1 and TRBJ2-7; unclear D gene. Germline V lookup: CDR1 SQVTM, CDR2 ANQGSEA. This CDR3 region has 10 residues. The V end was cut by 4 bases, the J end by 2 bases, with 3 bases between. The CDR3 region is CSVGTYEQYF. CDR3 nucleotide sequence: TGCAGCGTTGGTACCTACGAGCAGTACTTC.

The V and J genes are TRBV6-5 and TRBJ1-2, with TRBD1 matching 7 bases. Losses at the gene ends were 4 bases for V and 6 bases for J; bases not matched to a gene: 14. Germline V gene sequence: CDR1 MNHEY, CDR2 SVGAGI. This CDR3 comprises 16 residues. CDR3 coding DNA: TGTGCCAGCAGTTCCCTAATTGACAGGGCGGGTGATGGCTACACCTTC. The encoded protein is CASSSLIDRAGDGYTF.

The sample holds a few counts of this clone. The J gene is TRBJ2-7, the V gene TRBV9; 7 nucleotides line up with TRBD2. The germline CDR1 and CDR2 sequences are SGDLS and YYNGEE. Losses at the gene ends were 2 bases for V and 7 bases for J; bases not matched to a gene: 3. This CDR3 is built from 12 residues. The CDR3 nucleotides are TGTGCCAGCAGCGTGAGCGGGGTGGAGCAGTACTTC. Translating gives CASSVSGVEQYF.

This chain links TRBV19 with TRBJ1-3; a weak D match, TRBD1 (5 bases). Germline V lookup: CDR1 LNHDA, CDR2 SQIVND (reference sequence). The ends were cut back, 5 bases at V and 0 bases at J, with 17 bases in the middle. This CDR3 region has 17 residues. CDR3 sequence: CASSPLEGSNSGNTIYF. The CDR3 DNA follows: TGTGCCAGTAGTCCGCTCGAGGGGTCAAACTCTGGAAACACCATATATTTT.

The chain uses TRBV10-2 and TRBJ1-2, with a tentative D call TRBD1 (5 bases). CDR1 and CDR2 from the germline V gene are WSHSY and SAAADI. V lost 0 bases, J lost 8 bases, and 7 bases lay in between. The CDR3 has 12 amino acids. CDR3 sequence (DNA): TGCGCCAGCAGTGAGTCAGGGGACGGCTACACCTTC. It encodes CASSESGDGYTF.

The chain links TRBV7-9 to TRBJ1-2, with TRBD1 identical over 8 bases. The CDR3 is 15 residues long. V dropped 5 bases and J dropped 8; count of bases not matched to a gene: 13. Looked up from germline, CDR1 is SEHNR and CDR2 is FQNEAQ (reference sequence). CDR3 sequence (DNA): TGTGCCAGCAGCGGACAGGGCCTGCTCCCAGGCGGCTACACCTTC. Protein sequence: CASSGQGLLPGGYTF. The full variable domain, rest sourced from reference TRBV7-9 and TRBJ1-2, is DTGVSQNPRHKITKRGQNVTFRCDPISEHNRLYWYRQTLGQGPEFLTYFQNEAQLEKSRLLSDRFSAERPKGSFSTLEIQRTEQGDSAMYLCASSGQGLLPGGYTFGSGTRLTVV.

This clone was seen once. CDR3 DNA sequence: TGCGCCAGCAGCTTGGCAGAAAACTCTGGAAACACCATATATTTT. This translates into CASSLAENSGNTIYF. The gene calls are TRBV5-1 and TRBJ1-3, with D uncertain. Germline values: CDR1 SGHRS, CDR2 YFSETQ. V shed 0 bases and J shed 0 bases, with 7 bases lying between them. CDR3 length equals 15 residues.

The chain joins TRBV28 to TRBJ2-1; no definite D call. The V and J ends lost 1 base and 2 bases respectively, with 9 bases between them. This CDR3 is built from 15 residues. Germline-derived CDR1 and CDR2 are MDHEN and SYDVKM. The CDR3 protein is CASSLLATPYNEQFF. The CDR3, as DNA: TGTGCCAGCAGTTTATTAGCTACCCCCTACAATGAGCAGTTCTTC.